This passage covers 25 T cell receptor beta chains from one sample sequenced in a study of T cell repertoires in ileal Crohn's disease. The data were produced by immunoSEQ multiplex PCR, yet TCRdb's version contains in-frame clones alone and is incomplete. This sample has about 7,000 clones, with under 80% found just once. What was sequenced was ileal tissue. The receptors stem from an adult with Crohn's disease.

The chain couples TRBV9 to TRBJ1-5; no firm D call. V was trimmed by 0 bases and J by 3 bases, leaving 7 bases between them. CDR1 is SGDLS and CDR2 is YYNGEE in the germline V gene. The CDR3 is 14 amino acids. CDR3 protein: CASSVGQFNQPQHF. CDR3 sequence (DNA): TGTGCCAGCAGCGTAGGGCAGTTCAATCAGCCCCAGCATTTT.

The V and J genes are TRBV7-2 and TRBJ1-2, with D possibly matching TRBD1 (5 bases). From germline, CDR1 is SGHTA and CDR2 FQGNSA. V was clipped by 5 bases and J by 1 base, with 11 bases between them. This CDR3 comprises 14 residues. The DNA for the CDR3 is TGTGCCAGCAGCCCAGGGCCTCGTAACTATGGCTACACCTTC. Its protein is CASSPGPRNYGYTF.

In its sample, this clone is medium-sized. The V gene is TRBV21-1, the J gene TRBJ1-2; the table names TRBD1, a call not compared with the DNA. TRBV21-1 is a pseudogene segment. The length of the CDR3 is 10 residues. CDR3 bases: TGTGCCAGCACCCAAAATGGCTACACCTTC. Protein: CASTQNGYTF.

The chain couples TRBV18 to TRBJ1-2; 11 nucleotides agree with TRBD1. V shed 1 base and J 6 bases; nucleotides not matched to a gene: 16. The CDR3 runs 19 residues. Germline V CDR1 and CDR2: KGHSH, LQKENI. The CDR3: CASSPLIPKPGQGGDGYTF. For the CDR3, the DNA is TGTGCCAGCTCACCACTTATCCCTAAACCGGGACAGGGGGGCGATGGCTACACCTTC.

V usage is TRBV5-1 and J usage is TRBJ2-4; 11 nucleotides align to TRBD1. Trimming removed 4 bases from V and 6 bases from J; junction bases left unmatched: 12. Germline lookup yields CDR1 SGHRS and CDR2 YFSETQ. CDR3 length: 17 residues. The DNA for the CDR3 is TGCGCCAGCAGCCCGGACAGGGGGCCTTTTAAGGGAAACATTCAGTACTTC. Its translation: CASSPDRGPFKGNIQYF.

DNA of the CDR3: TGTGCCAGCAGACAGGGAGGTAACACCGGGGAGCTGTTTTTT. It yields the protein CASRQGGNTGELFF. The genes are TRBV19 and TRBJ2-2; a weak D match, TRBD1 (7 bases). Germline V gene lookup returns CDR1 LNHDA and CDR2 SQIVND (reference sequence). This CDR3 comprises 14 residues. Trimming shortened V by 9 bases and J by 2 bases, and 13 bases separated the two germline ends. Using reference TRBV19 and TRBJ2-2 for the parts outside the CDR3, the full variable domain is DGGITQSPKYLFRKEGQNVTLSCEQNLNHDAMYWYRQDPGQGLRLIYYSQIVNDFQKGDIAEGYSVSREKKESFPLTVTSAQKNPTAFYLCASRQGGNTGELFFGEGSRLTVL.

This clone was observed a few times. The rearrangement joins TRBV19 to TRBJ2-3; TRBD2 might be the D (5 bases). CDR1 and CDR2 (germline): LNHDA, SQIVND (reference sequence). V lost 1 base to trimming and J lost 8 bases, with 10 bases between them. This CDR3 comprises 13 residues. CDR3 bases: TGTGCCAGTAGTATAGGAGGGAGAGTTACGCAGTATTTT. It codes for CASSIGGRVTQYF.

The chain employs TRBV4-2 and TRBJ2-2, with a possible D match to TRBD1 (6 bases). The germline CDR1 and CDR2 sequences are LGHNA and YNFKEQ. This CDR3 comprises 16 residues. V was pared by 7 bases and J by 2 bases, with 17 bases between. Written as DNA, the CDR3 is TGTGCCAGCACCGAAACAGGGTTGTACAACACCGGGGAGCTGTTTTTT. This sequence encodes CASTETGLYNTGELFF.

The V and J genes are TRBV25-1 and TRBJ2-1; 11 bases fit TRBD2. Germline loops: CDR1 MGHDK, CDR2 SYGVNS. V gave up 1 base and J gave up 3 bases; unmatched junction bases: 5. This CDR3 has 17 residues. As DNA, the CDR3 is TGTGCCAGCAGTGAATCAGGGACTAGCGGTCACTACAATGAGCAGTTCTTC. Translated: CASSESGTSGHYNEQFF.

This rearrangement joins TRBV11-3 to TRBJ2-1; TRBD1 agrees at 7 bases. The V segment lost 1 base and the J segment 0 bases; nucleotides outside the gene matches: 12. CDR1 is SGHNT and CDR2 is YENEEA in the germline V gene. The CDR3 contains 19 residues. The CDR3 protein is CASSLGPTNRGSSYNEQFF. CDR3 DNA: TGTGCCAGCAGCTTAGGCCCTACAAACAGGGGAAGCTCCTACAATGAGCAGTTCTTC.

This clone appeared a single time. The chain carries TRBV11-3 and TRBJ2-4, with D perhaps TRBD1 (6 bases). Germline CDR1 is SGHNT and CDR2 is YENEEA. The V and J ends lost 5 bases and 7 bases respectively, with 15 bases between them. There are 14 residues in the CDR3. The CDR3 region has the DNA TGTGCCAGCAGCCGCCGACAGGAAGGGAACATTCAGTACTTC. Its protein is CASSRRQEGNIQYF.

This clone was counted a few times. The chain uses TRBV6-6 and TRBJ1-5; tentatively, D is TRBD1 (6 bases). Germline-derived CDR1 and CDR2 are MNHNY and SVGAGI (reference sequence). CDR3 length: 15 residues. V lost 6 bases to trimming and J lost 1 base, with 13 bases between them. The CDR3 coding sequence is TGTGCCAGCAGAAAAACAGGGAACAGCAATCAGCCCCAGCATTTT. Translated: CASRKTGNSNQPQHF.

This clone appeared once. The junction departs from the called germline gene at one end, perhaps through a read error. The same CDR3 also results from other DNA sequences found in this sample. The V gene is TRBV18, the J gene TRBJ1-6, with TRBD1 identical over 8 bases. Looked up from germline, CDR1 is KGHSH and CDR2 is LQKENI. The CDR3 runs 16 residues. CDR3 nucleotide sequence: TGTGCCAGCTCAGAAGGACAGGGAGGGATTAATTCCCCCCTCCACTTT. Residues: CASSEGQGGINSPLHF.

J is TRBJ1-1 and V is TRBV4-2; possibly TRBD1 for D (6 bases). V lost 2 bases and J lost 4, with 11 bases in between. The length of the CDR3 is 14 residues. Germline assignment: CDR1 LGHNA and CDR2 YNFKEQ. CDR3 residues: CASSQTGSITEAFF. CDR3 coding DNA: TGTGCCAGCAGCCAAACAGGGTCCATCACTGAAGCTTTCTTT.

This clone was recorded a few times. The chain has TRBV7-6 and TRBJ2-6, with TRBD2 as a possible D gene (5 bases). Germline CDR1 reads SGHVS; CDR2 reads FNYEAQ. The ends were cut back, 2 bases at V and 0 bases at J, with 8 bases in the middle. The CDR3 totals 16 residues. The CDR3 sequence: CASSLRGSSGANVLTF. The CDR3 coding sequence is TGTGCCAGCAGCTTACGAGGGAGCTCTGGGGCCAACGTCCTGACTTTC.

The gene calls are TRBV5-1 and TRBJ2-2, with D possibly TRBD1 on 5 matching bases. Germline values: CDR1 SGHRS, CDR2 YFSETQ. V gave up 1 base and J gave up 6 bases, with 16 bases separating them. The length of the CDR3 is 16 residues. The CDR3 DNA reads as TGCGCCAGCAGCTTGCTCGTCAGGGTGGGTCCCGGGGAGCTGTTTTTT. Amino acids: CASSLLVRVGPGELFF.

Judged by abundance, this clone is hyperexpanded. V is TRBV19 and J is TRBJ2-7, with 8 positions matching TRBD1. The CDR3 is made up of 17 amino acids. The ends lost 6 bases at V and 2 bases at J; junction bases unmatched: 15. Per the germline V gene, CDR1 is LNHDA and CDR2 is SQIVND (reference sequence). The CDR3 sequence: CASRDPNRQGLTYEQYF. The CDR3 DNA sequence: TGTGCCAGTAGGGACCCGAACCGACAGGGGCTTACCTACGAGCAGTACTTC. The whole variable domain, remainder taken from reference TRBV19 and TRBJ2-7, is DGGITQSPKYLFRKEGQNVTLSCEQNLNHDAMYWYRQDPGQGLRLIYYSQIVNDFQKGDIAEGYSVSREKKESFPLTVTSAQKNPTAFYLCASRDPNRQGLTYEQYFGPGTRLTVT.

A word on this clone: Other DNA sequences within the sample encode an identical CDR3. This chain connects TRBV18 to TRBJ1-2; TRBD1 matches 8 bases. Germline V CDR1 and CDR2: KGHSH, LQKENI. CDR3 length: 13 residues. With 4 bases clipped from V and 5 bases from J, the junction kept 3 bases outside the gene matches. CDR3 coding DNA: TGTGCCAGCTCACTGGGGACAGGATATGGCTACACCTTC. The encoded protein is CASSLGTGYGYTF. Based on the CDR3 plus reference TRBV18 and TRBJ1-2, the full variable domain is NAGVMQNPRHLVRRRGQEARLRCSPMKGHSHVYWYRQLPEEGLKFMVYLQKENIIDESGMPKERFSAEFPKEGPSILRIQQVVRGDSAAYFCASSLGTGYGYTFGSGTRLTVV.

The rearrangement uses TRBV29-1 and TRBJ2-3, with D uncertain. Germline V gene data show CDR1 as SQVTM and CDR2 as ANQGSEA. This CDR3 region has 13 residues. V was trimmed by 6 bases and J by 0 bases, leaving 10 bases between them. The CDR3 DNA follows: TGCAGCGTCTACGGGTTTAGCACAGATACGCAGTATTTT. Translated, it gives CSVYGFSTDTQYF.

V gene TRBV19 combines with J gene TRBJ1-5; D unclear. V gave up 3 bases and J gave up 6 bases, with 12 bases separating them. The CDR3 sequence is 14 residues long. The germline gives CDR1 LNHDA, CDR2 SQIVND (reference sequence). The CDR3 DNA follows: TGTGCCAGTAGTATTTCATGGTCCGGTCAGCCCCAGCATTTT. Residues: CASSISWSGQPQHF.

The V and J genes are TRBV6-1 and TRBJ2-7; no definite D call. Trimming left V 7 bases short and J 0 bases short, with 13 bases between. CDR1 is MNHNS, CDR2 SASEGT, per germline. CDR3 length: 14 residues. CDR3 nucleotide sequence: TGTGCCAGCAACGGTGCAGCAGGCTCCTACGAGCAGTACTTC. Translation: CASNGAAGSYEQYF.

The V gene is TRBV6-4, the J gene TRBJ1-6, with D possibly being TRBD1 (6 bases). Per the germline V gene, CDR1 is MRHNA and CDR2 is SNTAGT. V dropped 6 bases and J dropped 9 bases, with 12 bases sitting between them. This CDR3 has 13 residues. DNA of the CDR3: TGTGCCAGCAGACCTACAGGGATTTCACCCCTCCACTTT. This gives the protein CASRPTGISPLHF.

The chain has TRBV6-1 and TRBJ1-5; no clear D. Trimming took 8 bases from V and 0 from J, leaving 14 bases between them. Looked up from germline, CDR1 is MNHNS and CDR2 is SASEGT. The CDR3 is made up of 15 amino acids. In DNA, the CDR3 is TGTGCCAGCCGACATACGGCAAATAGCAATCAGCCCCAGCATTTT. This encodes CASRHTANSNQPQHF.

Worth noting for this clone: At the DNA level, this CDR3 is encoded by other sequences in the same sample as well. The chain uses TRBV7-2 and TRBJ2-5, with TRBD2 identical over 7 bases. CDR3 size: 13 residues. J was trimmed by 3 bases and V by 3 bases; bases with no gene match: 1. Germline V CDR1 and CDR2: SGHTA, FQGNSA. The CDR3 is CASSFAGEETQYF. CDR3 DNA: TGTGCCAGCAGCTTTGCGGGGGAAGAGACCCAGTACTTC.

This clone was counted a few times. V is TRBV10-2 and J is TRBJ1-5; a possible D gene is TRBD1 (5 bases). The length of the CDR3 is 15 residues. V lost 2 bases, J lost 2 bases, and 10 bases lay in between. Germline V CDR1 and CDR2: WSHSY, SAAADI. Here the CDR3 reads CASSENGGGNQPQHF. In DNA, the CDR3 is TGCGCCAGCAGTGAGAACGGGGGTGGCAATCAGCCCCAGCATTTT.